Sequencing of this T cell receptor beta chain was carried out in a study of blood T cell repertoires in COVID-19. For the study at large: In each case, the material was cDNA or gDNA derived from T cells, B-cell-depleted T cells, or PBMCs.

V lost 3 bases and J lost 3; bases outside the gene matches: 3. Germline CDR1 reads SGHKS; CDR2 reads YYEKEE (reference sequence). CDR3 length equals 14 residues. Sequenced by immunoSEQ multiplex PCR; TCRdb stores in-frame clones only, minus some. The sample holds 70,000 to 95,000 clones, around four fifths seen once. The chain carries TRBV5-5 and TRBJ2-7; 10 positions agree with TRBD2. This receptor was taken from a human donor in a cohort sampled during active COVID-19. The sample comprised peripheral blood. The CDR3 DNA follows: TGTGCCAGCAGCTCAAGGACTAGCGGCTACGAGCAGTACTTC. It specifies CASSSRTSGYEQYF. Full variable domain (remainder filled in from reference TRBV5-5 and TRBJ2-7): DAGVTQSPTHLIKTRGQQVTLRCSPISGHKSVSWYQQVLGQGPQFIFQYYEKEERGRGNFPDRFSARQFPNYSSELNVNALLLGDSALYLCASSSRTSGYEQYFGPGTRLTVT.